This T cell receptor (beta chain) appears in the sequencing data of a study of shared clonotypes between healthy human individuals. TCRdb keeps only in-frame clones here, not all; method: immunoSEQ multiplex PCR. The sample records approximately 2,000,000 clones, 80% to 95% being singletons. With regard to this clone: Its antigen is unidentified.

Whole-study findings and limits: Naive CD4 clonotype sharing across a few donors was around 5%.

CDR1 and CDR2 from the germline V gene are SEHNR and FQNEAQ (reference sequence). This CDR3 has 14 amino acids. V was clipped by 3 bases and J by 4 bases; unmatched bases: 3. Positively selected for CCR7, the CD45RO-negative cells used as naive CD8 cells excluded terminally differentiated effector memory CD45RA+ cells. The sequence came from a man aged 18 to 30 in good health. Some clones in this sample may be carry-over from other donors' samples. Sample: naive CD8+ T cells from PBMCs. This sequence joins TRBV7-9 and TRBJ1-1; 9 nucleotides match TRBD1. The DNA for the CDR3 is TGTGCCAGCAGCTTCTCGACAGGGGGCACTGAAGCTTTCTTT. This sequence encodes CASSFSTGGTEAFF.